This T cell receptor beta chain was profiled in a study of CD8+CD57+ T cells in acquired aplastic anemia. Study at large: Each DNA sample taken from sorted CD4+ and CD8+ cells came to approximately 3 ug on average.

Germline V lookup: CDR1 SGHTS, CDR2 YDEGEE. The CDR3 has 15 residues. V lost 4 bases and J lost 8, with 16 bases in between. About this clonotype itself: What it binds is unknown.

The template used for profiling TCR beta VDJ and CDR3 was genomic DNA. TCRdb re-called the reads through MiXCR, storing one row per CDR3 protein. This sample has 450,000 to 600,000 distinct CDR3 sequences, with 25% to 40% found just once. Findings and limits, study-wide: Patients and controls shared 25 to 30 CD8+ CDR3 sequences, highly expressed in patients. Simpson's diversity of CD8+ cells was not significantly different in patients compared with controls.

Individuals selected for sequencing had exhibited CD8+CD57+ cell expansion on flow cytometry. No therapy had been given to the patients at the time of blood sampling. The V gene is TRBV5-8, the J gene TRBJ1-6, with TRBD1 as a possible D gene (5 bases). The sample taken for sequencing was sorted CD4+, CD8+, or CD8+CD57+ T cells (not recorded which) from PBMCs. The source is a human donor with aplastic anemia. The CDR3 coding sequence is TGTGCCAGCAGCAGCCCGGACGGGACCTATTCACCCCTCCACTTT. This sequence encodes CASSSPDGTYSPLHF.